The 27 T cell receptor beta chains listed next were all sequenced from one sample in a study of T cell changes during pregnancy in multiple sclerosis. Some clones are missing from TCRdb's copy, which holds only in-frame ones; the method was immunoSEQ multiplex PCR. The sample holds 70,000 to 95,000 clones; 93% are singletons and the top ten take roughly 2.5%. The specimen was peripheral blood, collected in the second trimester of pregnancy. These receptors were collected from a female donor with multiple sclerosis, enrolled in a pregnancy study.

This sequence joins TRBV6-1 and TRBJ1-5; D is unresolved. Trimming removed 3 bases at V and 7 bases at J, with 10 bases between. The V gene's germline CDR1 is MNHNS and CDR2 SASEGT. The CDR3 runs 13 residues. CDR3 residues: CASSDMRSQPQHF. The CDR3 bases are TGTGCCAGCAGTGATATGAGGTCCCAGCCCCAGCATTTT.

This sequence joins TRBV2 and TRBJ1-5; TRBD1 matches 7 bases. The CDR3 is made up of 14 amino acids. V was clipped by 3 bases and J by 5 bases; unmatched bases: 4. Germline lookup yields CDR1 SNHLY and CDR2 FYNNEI. The CDR3 loop reads CASSEATGDQPQHF. The CDR3, as DNA: TGTGCCAGCAGTGAGGCTACAGGGGATCAGCCCCAGCATTTT.

The sample holds one count of this clone. V and J are TRBV15 and TRBJ2-2, with TRBD2 matching 10 bases. CDR3 size: 16 residues. From germline, CDR1 is LNHNV and CDR2 YYDKDF (reference sequence). Trimming took 4 bases from V and 3 from J; bases not matched to a gene: 5. The chain's CDR3 is CATSTRSGGHTGELFF. CDR3 sequence (DNA): TGTGCCACCAGCACCCGTAGCGGGGGGCACACCGGGGAGCTGTTTTTT. Supplemented by reference TRBV15 and TRBJ2-2, the full variable domain reads DAMVIQNPRYQVTQFGKPVTLSCSQTLNHNVMYWYQQKSSQAPKLLFHYYDKDFNNEADTPDNFQSRRPNTSFCFLDIRSPGLGDTAMYLCATSTRSGGHTGELFFGEGSRLTVL.

This clone was counted a single time. The chain uses TRBV7-2 and TRBJ2-7; perhaps TRBD1 as D (6 bases). CDR3 length equals 14 residues. With 2 bases removed from V and 4 bases from J, the gap between germline ends came to 12 bases. The germline V gene encodes CDR1 SGHTA and CDR2 FQGNSA. The CDR3: CASSLIGGEYEQYF. The CDR3 DNA follows: TGTGCCAGCAGCTTAATTGGGGGCGAATACGAGCAGTACTTC.

The CDR3 DNA sequence: TGTGCCAGCAGCGTCGGACAGGGAGCCTCCTACGAGCAGTACTTC. Protein: CASSVGQGASYEQYF. The chain links TRBV7-8 to TRBJ2-7, with 8 bases fitting TRBD1. The CDR3 is 15 residues long. After removal of 5 bases from V and 0 bases from J, the junction contained 6 bases not matched to a gene. Germline V gene lookup returns CDR1 SGHVS and CDR2 FQNEAQ. The full variable domain, its missing parts supplied by reference TRBV7-8 and TRBJ2-7, is GAGVSQSPRYKVAKRGQDVALRCDPISGHVSLFWYQQALGQGPEFLTYFQNEAQLDKSGLPSDRFFAERPEGSVSTLKIQRTQQEDSAVYLCASSVGQGASYEQYFGPGTRLTVT.

This clone was recorded once. This chain connects TRBV19 to TRBJ2-6, with TRBD2 as a possible D gene (6 bases). This CDR3 region has 16 residues. Looked up from germline, CDR1 is LNHDA and CDR2 is SQIVND (reference sequence). Trimming left V 0 bases short and J 1 base short, with 7 bases between. DNA of the CDR3: TGTGCCAGTAGTATAGAAGGGACTTCTGGGGCCAACGTCCTGACTTTC. Its protein product is CASSIEGTSGANVLTF.

The chain is built from TRBV9 and TRBJ2-3, with 12 bases lining up with TRBD2. This CDR3 is built from 17 residues. The V segment lost 3 bases and the J segment 2 bases; nucleotides outside the gene matches: 7. Germline CDR1 SGDLS, CDR2 YYNGEE. The CDR3 reads CASSATSGGVLTDTQYF. In DNA, the CDR3 is TGTGCCAGCAGCGCGACTAGCGGGGGCGTACTCACAGATACGCAGTATTTT. The entire variable domain, with the rest obtained from reference TRBV9 and TRBJ2-3, is as follows: DSGVTQTPKHLITATGQRVTLRCSPRSGDLSVYWYQQSLDQGLQFLIQYYNGEERAKGNILERFSAQQFPDLHSELNLSSLELGDSALYFCASSATSGGVLTDTQYFGPGTRLTVL.

The chain links TRBV19 to TRBJ1-1; 7 nucleotides line up with TRBD1. Germline assignment: CDR1 LNHDA and CDR2 SQIVND (reference sequence). After removal of 8 bases from V and 11 bases from J, the junction contained 17 bases not matched to a gene. This CDR3 spans 14 amino acids. The CDR3 is CASGTSGTVVGAFF. CDR3 nucleotide sequence: TGTGCCAGTGGCACCTCCGGGACAGTGGTAGGGGCTTTCTTT.

The chain carries TRBV5-8 and TRBJ1-1; 8 bases fit TRBD1. The CDR3 is 15 amino acids. The J segment lost 11 bases and the V segment lost 3 bases, leaving 15 bases of the junction unmatched. Germline V gives CDR1 SGHTS, CDR2 YDEGEE. CDR3 in DNA: TGTGCCAGCAGCTCGGAAGGACAGGGAGTTGCGATGGCTTTCTTT. Residues: CASSSEGQGVAMAFF.

The count of this clone is one. This chain joins TRBV2 and TRBJ1-5, with D unresolved. Trimming took off 4 bases at V and 2 bases at J, with 9 bases between the two ends. This CDR3 has 14 amino acids. In germline, CDR1 is SNHLY, CDR2 FYNNEI. The CDR3 loop reads CASSGRGGNQPQHF. The CDR3 DNA reads TGTGCCAGCAGTGGTCGCGGAGGCAATCAGCCCCAGCATTTT.

V is TRBV28 and J is TRBJ1-4; the D gene is possibly TRBD1 (6 bases). Trimming stripped 3 bases from V and 7 bases from J, with 9 bases between. The germline V gene encodes CDR1 MDHEN and CDR2 SYDVKM. CDR3 length: 13 residues. The CDR3 sequence is CASSFLGGEKLFF. The CDR3 coding sequence is TGTGCCAGCAGTTTCTTAGGGGGTGAAAAACTGTTTTTT. The full variable domain, with the rest looked up from reference TRBV28 and TRBJ1-4, is DVKVTQSSRYLVKRTGEKVFLECVQDMDHENMFWYRQDPGLGLRLIYFSYDVKMKEKGDIPEGYSVSREKKERFSLILESASTNQTSMYLCASSFLGGEKLFFGSGTQLSVL.

This chain connects TRBV5-6 to TRBJ1-2; 11 nucleotides agree with TRBD1. V was pared by 4 bases and J by 8 bases, with 13 bases of the junction left unmatched. This CDR3 comprises 16 residues. The V gene's germline CDR1 is SGHDT and CDR2 YYEEEE. As DNA, the CDR3 is TGTGCCAGCAGCCGGGACAGGGGGATTAGTTGGGACGGCTACACCTTC. Translated, it gives CASSRDRGISWDGYTF.

This chain connects TRBV2 to TRBJ2-1, with D tentatively TRBD1 (5 bases). The CDR3 loop spans 12 amino acids. The germline V gene encodes CDR1 SNHLY and CDR2 FYNNEI. Between the trimmed V and J ends, which lost 9 bases and 15 bases, there was a span of 21 bases. The DNA of the CDR3 is TGTGCCAGACGCCTGGACAACGCTCTTCCGTTCTTC. Its protein is CARRLDNALPFF.

This clone has just one count. The chain joins TRBV5-1 to TRBJ1-1; 8 bases are a match to TRBD1. Germline CDR1 SGHRS, CDR2 YFSETQ. This CDR3 is 16 amino acids long. V dropped 5 bases and J dropped 3; count of bases not matched to a gene: 12. The CDR3: CASSRSTQGADTEAFF. CDR3 DNA: TGCGCCAGCAGTAGATCCACGCAGGGGGCGGACACTGAAGCTTTCTTT.

This clone was detected once. V is TRBV7-2 and J is TRBJ2-1; 10 bases agree with TRBD2. Germline V gives CDR1 SGHTA, CDR2 FQGNSA. This CDR3 has 17 amino acids. Germline trimming cut 5 bases from V and 7 bases from J; bases unmatched to any gene: 14. The CDR3 DNA reads as TGTGCCAGCAGCCAAATTCGGACTAGCGGTACCATAAATGAGCAGTTCTTC. Protein: CASSQIRTSGTINEQFF.

V gene TRBV4-1 combines with J gene TRBJ2-7; TRBD1 is a possible D gene (6 bases). This CDR3 contains 15 residues. Germline assignment: CDR1 MGHRA and CDR2 YSYEKL. V shed 1 base and J shed 2 bases, with 12 bases lying between them. CDR3 sequence: CASSQVQDSTYEQYF. CDR3 DNA sequence: TGCGCCAGCAGCCAAGTACAGGACAGTACCTACGAGCAGTACTTC.

This chain uses TRBV2 with TRBJ1-1, with D possibly TRBD1 on 5 matching bases. Per the germline V gene, CDR1 is SNHLY and CDR2 is FYNNEI. This CDR3 has 13 amino acids. Trimming removed 6 bases at V and 1 base at J, with 9 bases between. Here the CDR3 reads CASRTQGNTEAFF. The CDR3 coding sequence is TGTGCCAGCAGAACTCAGGGGAACACTGAAGCTTTCTTT.

The chain links TRBV7-8 to TRBJ2-1; D is undetermined. CDR3 length: 16 residues. V lost 5 bases to trimming and J lost 2 bases, with 16 bases between them. Germline V CDR1 and CDR2: SGHVS, FQNEAQ. In DNA form, the CDR3 reads TGTGCCAGCAGCCTCGCCGCCCTGAGTCCCTACAATGAGCAGTTCTTC. Protein: CASSLAALSPYNEQFF.

This chain joins TRBV29-1 and TRBJ2-3; a weak D match, TRBD1 (6 bases). This CDR3 has 12 amino acids. Germline V CDR1 and CDR2: SQVTM, ANQGSEA. V was cut by 4 bases and J by 3 bases, with 8 bases left in between. CDR3 region: CSVGRGTDTQYF. Here the CDR3 DNA reads TGCAGCGTTGGCAGGGGAACAGATACGCAGTATTTT.

The genes are TRBV10-1 and TRBJ2-2, with 12 bases aligning to TRBD2. The V segment lost 4 bases and the J segment 6 bases; nucleotides outside the gene matches: 24. Germline V gene lookup returns CDR1 WNHNN and CDR2 SYGVQD (reference sequence). This CDR3 comprises 22 residues. The CDR3 nucleotides read TGCGCCAGCAGTGGTCAAGGTGAGAGGCTAGCGGGAGGGCAAGGAGGCGCCGGGGAGCTGTTTTTT. Protein: CASSGQGERLAGGQGGAGELFF.

The chain uses TRBV6-4 and TRBJ2-2; 7 bases align to TRBD2. This CDR3 spans 15 amino acids. Germline V gene data show CDR1 as MRHNA and CDR2 as SNTAGT. V lost 7 bases and J lost 4; bases outside the gene matches: 9. The CDR3, as DNA: TGTGCCAGCACTGAGCAAGCGGGGACCACCGGGGAGCTGTTTTTT. It encodes CASTEQAGTTGELFF.

V usage is TRBV5-4 and J usage is TRBJ2-1; 8 nucleotides match TRBD2. The V segment lost 3 bases and the J segment 3 bases; nucleotides outside the gene matches: 8. CDR3 size: 16 residues. Looked up from germline, CDR1 is SGHNT and CDR2 is YYREEE (reference sequence). Here the CDR3 DNA reads TGTGCCAGCAGCTCCCGAGCGGGAGCCGGCTACAATGAGCAGTTCTTC. Its protein is CASSSRAGAGYNEQFF.

The chain recombines TRBV5-4 with TRBJ2-1; D not resolved. Between the trimmed V and J ends, which lost 0 bases and 1 base, there was a span of 8 bases. CDR1 SGHNT and CDR2 YYREEE come from the germline V gene (reference sequence). The length of the CDR3 is 15 residues. The CDR3 nucleotides are TGTGCCAGCAGCTTGGCGGCGGAATCCTACAATGAGCAGTTCTTC. Protein product: CASSLAAESYNEQFF.

The chain recombines TRBV15 with TRBJ2-2; D gene ambiguous. Germline V CDR1 and CDR2: LNHNV, YYDKDF (reference sequence). The CDR3 covers 12 residues. Trimming removed 4 bases from V and 7 bases from J, with 7 bases in between. The CDR3 is CATSTVGGELFF. The CDR3 DNA reads as TGTGCCACCAGCACCGTCGGCGGGGAGCTGTTTTTT.

J is TRBJ1-5 and V is TRBV5-5; D might be TRBD1 (6 bases). V lost 2 bases and J lost 2, with 11 bases in between. The CDR3 loop spans 15 amino acids. CDR1 is SGHKS and CDR2 is YYEKEE in the germline V gene (reference sequence). CDR3 sequence: CASSFQGPGNQPQHF. The CDR3 bases are TGTGCCAGCAGCTTCCAGGGGCCGGGCAATCAGCCCCAGCATTTT.

The chain links TRBV10-3 to TRBJ1-4, with 9 bases identical to TRBD1. CDR1 is ENHRY, CDR2 SYGVKD, per germline. This CDR3 region has 14 residues. Trimming cost V 6 bases and J 5 bases; bases outside gene matches: 4. The CDR3 region is CAISLDRGNEKLFF. In DNA form, the CDR3 reads TGTGCCATCAGCCTGGACAGGGGAAATGAAAAACTGTTTTTT.

This chain links TRBV6-6 with TRBJ2-3; the D gene is possibly TRBD2 (5 bases). Trimming stripped 6 bases from V and 3 bases from J, with 16 bases between. The CDR3 length is 15 residues. Germline V gene lookup returns CDR1 MNHNY and CDR2 SVGAGI (reference sequence). In nucleotides, the CDR3 is TGTGCCAGCAGCCCCGGACCCCGGGGTACAGATACGCAGTATTTT. Amino acids: CASSPGPRGTDTQYF.